The subject of this entry is one TCR beta chain. The J segment lost 5 bases and the V segment lost 3 bases, leaving 3 bases of the junction unmatched. There are 14 residues in the CDR3. Germline CDR1 SGHDN, CDR2 FVKESK. This record comes from a study of blood T cell repertoires in COVID-19. Study in general: PBMCs, B-cell-depleted T cells, or T cells provided the cDNA or gDNA that made up the material.

The method was immunoSEQ multiplex PCR; TCRdb's version includes in-frame clones alone and lacks a portion of them. This sample has some 96,000 clones, with about 86% found just once. The sequencing input was peripheral blood. This chain connects TRBV14 to TRBJ2-1; 8 nucleotides line up with TRBD1. The clonotype was recovered from a man older than 75 with acute or convalescent COVID-19. The CDR3 DNA reads TGTGCCAGCAGCCAGGACAGGGTCCACAATGAGCAGTTCTTC. As protein: CASSQDRVHNEQFF.